This record looks at one T cell receptor beta chain sequence and its context. Germline V gene lookup returns CDR1 MDHEN and CDR2 SYDVKM. V was cut by 4 bases and J by 0 bases, with 9 bases left in between. The length of the CDR3 is 14 residues. The PCR contained 60 Vbeta and 13 Jbeta primers. TCRdb's copy holds only in-frame clones and misses some; the assay was immunoSEQ multiplex PCR. This table holds approximately 79,000 clones, roughly 80% found once. This sample was taken from a study of cytomegalovirus exposure and HLA in healthy donors. This TCR was recovered from a woman in her thirties or forties in good health and CMV-seropositive. The material sequenced was PBMCs. V and J are TRBV28 and TRBJ1-2, with a possible D match to TRBD1 (6 bases). In DNA form, the CDR3 reads TGTGCCAGCAGTTCAGGGGCCCCTAACTATGGCTACACCTTC. Translating gives CASSSGAPNYGYTF.